The clone carrying this TCR beta chain has just a few counts. The data are from a study of beta chain features in type 1 diabetes. The sequenced template was cDNA made from the entire isolated RNA. The table came from immunoSEQ multiplex PCR; TCRdb's copy has only in-frame clones and leaves some out. The sample has roughly 150,000 clones, around 10% seen once. The germline CDR1 and CDR2 sequences are SNHLY and FYNNEI. V gave up 9 bases and J gave up 7 bases, with 18 bases separating them. The CDR3 has 14 residues. V gene TRBV2 combines with J gene TRBJ1-4, with D unresolved. The sequencing input was central memory CD4+ T cells from blood. This TCR derives from a man younger than 35 in good health. The CDR3 DNA is TGTGCCAGGGGGAGTAGGCTCTACGGTGAAAAACTGTTTTTT. Protein sequence: CARGSRLYGEKLFF.